Described below is a single T cell receptor beta chain sequence and its context. The data stem from a study of blood T cell repertoires in COVID-19. Across the whole study: Both acute and convalescent COVID-19 samples were obtained from the United States, Italy and Spain. PBMCs, B-cell-depleted T cells, or T cells provided the cDNA or gDNA that made up the material.

The V end was cut by 0 bases, the J end by 2 bases, with 11 bases between. The CDR3 contains 16 residues. Germline assignment: CDR1 LNHDA and CDR2 SQIVND (reference sequence). Original processing notes: How many nucleated cells were present was estimated from reference gene primer amplification. Data came from immunoSEQ multiplex PCR; TCRdb stores just in-frame clones and leaves some out. D and trimming come from the DNA, and the V and J calls and clone size come from that table. In the table there are about 35,000 clones, more than 75% of which are singletons. The TCR originated in an elderly man with active COVID-19. This chain connects TRBV19 to TRBJ1-5, with a weak D call TRBD1 (5 bases). The sample consisted of peripheral blood. The DNA of the CDR3 is TGTGCCAGTAGTATAGAAGACAGCCTGGGCAATCAGCCCCAGCATTTT. This translates into CASSIEDSLGNQPQHF.